What follows describes a single T cell receptor (beta chain). The data originate from a study of cytomegalovirus exposure and HLA in healthy donors. The PCR was carried out with 60 Vbeta primers and 13 Jbeta primers. The assay was immunoSEQ multiplex PCR, and TCRdb's table has in-frame clones only and misses some. The sample has 75,000 to 85,000 clones; the top ten hold about 0.5%. CDR3 length: 16 amino acids. The TCR originated in a man over 45 in good health and CMV-seronegative. Sequenced input: PBMCs. The chain joins TRBV1 to TRBJ1-5; the table's D call TRBD1 went unverified against the DNA. TRBV1 corresponds to a pseudogene. CDR3 nucleotide sequence: TGCACCAGCAGCCCAGCCGGGACAGGGGGCGATCAGCCCCAGCATTTT. Translating it yields CTSSPAGTGGDQPQHF.